Included here is one T cell receptor (beta chain) sequence, with context. Its antigen is still unknown. This sample is drawn from a study of monozygotic twins with inflammatory bowel disease. General study points: TCRbeta diversity (inverse Simpson) was lower in IBD patients than in healthy co-twins. Clonotype sharing was lower in IBD patients than healthy twins, most markedly with disease activity.

The CDR3 consists of 13 residues. Germline lookup yields CDR1 SGHAT and CDR2 FQNNGV. TCRdb reworked the 5' RACE reads into one entry per CDR3 protein, no DNA. Recorded for this sample: about 160,000 distinct CDR3 sequences. The receptor was derived from a human donor with ulcerative colitis or Crohn's disease, or a healthy co-twin of an affected twin (not recorded which). The chain links TRBV11-2 to TRBJ1-5; TCRdb returns TRBD1, unconfirmable since there is no DNA. Sequenced input: blood. This chain's CDR3 is CASSLDRDQPQHF.